This TCR beta chain is drawn from a study of cytotoxic CD8 clonotypes in ibrutinib-treated CLL. The study, taken as a whole, reports: Clonality increased at ibrutinib response, then returned toward baseline at progression.

V was pared by 6 bases and J by 2 bases, with 7 bases between. This CDR3 has 12 residues. Germline assignment: CDR1 SEHNR and CDR2 FQNEAQ (reference sequence). Method: immunoSEQ multiplex PCR; TCRdb's copy keeps in-frame clones and lacks some. The sample lists over 140,000 clones; 80% were seen once. Comment on this clone: Antigen: not known.

The TCR was taken from a human donor with chronic lymphocytic leukemia. The sequencing here drew on PBMCs, taken after 36 months of ibrutinib treatment. V usage is TRBV7-9 and J usage is TRBJ1-2; D unclear. CDR3 in amino acids: CASRYLNYGYTF. The CDR3 DNA reads as TGTGCCAGCAGATACTTAAACTATGGCTACACCTTC.